Below are 5 T cell receptor beta chains sequenced from a single sample in a study of blood T cells in healthy people across ages. Alongside a J-beta primer mix, a sample-barcoded 5' primer served in a second PCR lasting roughly 7 to 11 cycles. TCRdb processed the 5' RACE reads anew with MiXCR; each CDR3 protein has one entry. The table lists roughly 700,000 distinct CDR3 sequences, around 25% of them singletons. The sample was also reused in another study, on T cells of mothers and their children.

Material: blood. These receptors originate from a boy aged 5-17 years in good health.

The CDR3 bases are TGCAGCGTTGTGGGGGCGGGGATGGGAACTAATGAAAAACTGTTTTTT. As protein: CSVVGAGMGTNEKLFF. The V gene is TRBV29-1, the J gene TRBJ1-4; D is possibly TRBD1 (6 bases). Per the germline V gene, CDR1 is SQVTM and CDR2 is ANQGSEA. V was shortened by 4 bases and J by 1 base, with 16 bases between the two germline ends. This CDR3 has 16 amino acids.

This clonotype showed up just a few times. This chain joins TRBV19 and TRBJ2-7; D unclear. This CDR3 has 14 amino acids. Trimming stripped 1 base from V and 3 bases from J, with 10 bases between. Per germline, CDR1 LNHDA and CDR2 SQIVND (reference sequence). Written as DNA, the CDR3 is TGTGCCAGTAGTATAGGGCAAGATTTCTACGAGCAGTACTTC. It encodes CASSIGQDFYEQYF. The full variable domain, its missing parts supplied by reference TRBV19 and TRBJ2-7, is DGGITQSPKYLFRKEGQNVTLSCEQNLNHDAMYWYRQDPGQGLRLIYYSQIVNDFQKGDIAEGYSVSREKKESFPLTVTSAQKNPTAFYLCASSIGQDFYEQYFGPGTRLTVT.

In this sample, this clonotype turned up a few times. The rearrangement uses TRBV27 and TRBJ2-5, with 7 positions matching TRBD2. After removal of 3 bases from V and 11 bases from J, the junction contained 9 bases not matched to a gene. CDR3 length equals 13 residues. The V gene's germline CDR1 is MNHEY and CDR2 SMNVEV (reference sequence). The CDR3: CASSFNGDYKQYF. CDR3 DNA sequence: TGTGCCAGCAGTTTCAACGGGGACTACAAGCAGTACTTC.

This chain links TRBV7-2 with TRBJ2-5; 9 bases fit TRBD2. CDR3 length: 17 amino acids. Trimming removed 1 base from V and 0 bases from J; junction bases left unmatched: 6. Germline CDR1 SGHTA, CDR2 FQGNSA. DNA of the CDR3: TGTGCCAGCAGCTTAGGGGGGCTAGCGGGACACCAAGAGACCCAGTACTTC. This sequence encodes CASSLGGLAGHQETQYF.

V is TRBV9 and J is TRBJ2-5; no clear D. The tail of the sequence fits TRBJ2-1 better, so the J call may be wrong. CDR3 length: 12 residues. CDR1 and CDR2 from the germline V gene are SGDLS and YYNGEE. Here the CDR3 DNA reads TGTGCCAGCAGGGGGATTTCCAATGAGCAGTTCTTC. It encodes CASRGISNEQFF.